A selection of T cell receptor beta chains follows, all from one sample in a study of lymphopenia after photon versus proton radiotherapy. The repertoire was sequenced with immunoSEQ multiplex PCR; TCRdb's copy has only in-frame clones and lacks some. The sample has some 70,000 clones; more than 75% are singletons. This sample comprised peripheral blood, obtained from a patient treated with proton-based radiotherapy. The receptors originated from a man older than 75 with esophageal cancer. Each CDR3 is given with its conserved first and last residue. Only some rows state a clone size, as once, few, many or a class for expanded clones.

clone_size: NA
v_call: TRBV6-5
j_call: TRBJ2-1
cdr3_aa: CASTGVSNEQFF

clone_size: few
v_call: TRBV7-2
j_call: TRBJ2-7
cdr3_aa: CASSPTSGRILLYEQYF

clone_size: NA
v_call: TRBV7-8
j_call: TRBJ1-1
cdr3_aa: CASSLMSVGAFF

clone_size: few
v_call: TRBV4-3
j_call: TRBJ1-6
cdr3_aa: CASSQDLGAPNSPLHF

clone_size: few
v_call: TRBV7-2
j_call: TRBJ1-2
cdr3_aa: CASSLLGGSYGYTF

clone_size: NA
v_call: TRBV6-5
j_call: TRBJ1-2
cdr3_aa: CASSYKGRIYGYTF

clone_size: NA
v_call: TRBV5-4
j_call: TRBJ1-4
cdr3_aa: CASSLDSATNEKLFF

clone_size: NA
v_call: TRBV5-1
j_call: TRBJ2-3
cdr3_aa: CASRQGGATDTQYF

clone_size: NA
v_call: TRBV11-2
j_call: TRBJ1-1
cdr3_aa: CASSLSGAVGKAFF

clone_size: NA
v_call: TRBV7-6
j_call: TRBJ1-5
cdr3_aa: CASSPNPRGGANQPQHF

clone_size: few
v_call: TRBV7-9
j_call: TRBJ2-7
cdr3_aa: CASSLDLADTYEQYF

clone_size: NA
v_call: TRBV19
j_call: TRBJ2-1
cdr3_aa: CASSSREAEQFF

clone_size: NA
v_call: TRBV12-5
j_call: TRBJ2-5
cdr3_aa: CASGSDLPRQGVRQETQYF

clone_size: NA
v_call: TRBV10-3
j_call: TRBJ1-1
cdr3_aa: CAISGATGTEAFF

clone_size: NA
v_call: TRBV4-3
j_call: TRBJ1-6
cdr3_aa: CASSQDSGVLYSPLHF

clone_size: NA
v_call: TRBV11-3
j_call: TRBJ2-2
cdr3_aa: CASSSGTSVAGELFF

clone_size: NA
v_call: TRBV7-2
j_call: TRBJ1-3
cdr3_aa: CASSLPPGVYF

clone_size: once
v_call: TRBV9
j_call: TRBJ2-3
cdr3_aa: CASSQEGDTQYF

clone_size: NA
v_call: TRBV5-8
j_call: TRBJ1-4
cdr3_aa: CASSGELRNEKLFF

clone_size: NA
v_call: TRBV7-2
j_call: TRBJ1-1
cdr3_aa: CASSLEVNRVGSEAFF